This TCR beta chain was observed in a study of CD8+CD57+ T cells in acquired aplastic anemia. Whole-study context: Across the sorted CD4+ and CD8+ cells, DNA amounts averaged about 3.1 ug. For CD4+ cells, healthy donors had an average of roughly 9.8 million reads.

Germline CDR1 is LNHNV and CDR2 is YYDKDF (reference sequence). V lost 0 bases and J 9 bases, leaving 12 bases between the germline ends. CDR3 length: 15 residues. Researchers used genomic DNA as the template to profile TCR beta VDJ and CDR3. TCRdb processed the reads anew with MiXCR; each CDR3 protein has one entry. The sample has about 170,000 distinct CDR3 sequences, around 40% seen once. This clonotype has more than one count but fewer than ten. Its antigen is unidentified. Study outcomes and limitations: Significance was not reached for CD8+ Simpson's diversity between patients and controls.

The clonotype originates from a human donor in good health. Sequenced material: sorted CD4+, CD8+, or CD8+CD57+ T cells (not recorded which) from PBMCs. The chain joins TRBV15 to TRBJ1-6; D uncertain. This chain's CDR3 is CATSRDKGYGSPLHF. DNA of the CDR3: TGTGCCACCAGCAGAGATAAAGGGTATGGTTCACCCCTCCACTTT.